This TCR beta chain is from a study of T-cell reconstitution after alpha-beta-depleted transplantation in children. As it was prepared, the TCRbeta library received unique molecular identifiers. In TCRdb, the PCR reads were re-called with MiXCR into one record per CDR3 protein. Here the sample spans around 80,000 distinct CDR3 sequences, 18% being singletons. In this sample, this clonotype turned up many times. Its antigen remains unknown. Study-level findings and limits: Elevated TCRbeta diversity at day 60 was traced, in some patients, to surviving recipient T cells and thymic progenitors.

The material was PBMCs, mostly from graft donor cells, obtained 360 days after TCRalphabeta/CD19-depleted stem cell transplant. This clonotype was sampled from a male patient between 2 and 10 years old who had a stem cell transplant for acute lymphoblastic leukemia, so the T cells may come from the graft donor.

CDR3 in amino acids: CAPSRVLNYGYTF. As DNA, the CDR3 is TGTGCCCCCTCACGGGTGCTAAACTATGGCTACACCTTC. This chain links TRBV7-9 with TRBJ1-2; D ambiguous. The ends were cut back, 11 bases at V and 2 bases at J, with 15 bases in the middle. CDR3 length equals 13 residues. Germline lookup yields CDR1 SEHNR and CDR2 FQNEAQ (reference sequence).